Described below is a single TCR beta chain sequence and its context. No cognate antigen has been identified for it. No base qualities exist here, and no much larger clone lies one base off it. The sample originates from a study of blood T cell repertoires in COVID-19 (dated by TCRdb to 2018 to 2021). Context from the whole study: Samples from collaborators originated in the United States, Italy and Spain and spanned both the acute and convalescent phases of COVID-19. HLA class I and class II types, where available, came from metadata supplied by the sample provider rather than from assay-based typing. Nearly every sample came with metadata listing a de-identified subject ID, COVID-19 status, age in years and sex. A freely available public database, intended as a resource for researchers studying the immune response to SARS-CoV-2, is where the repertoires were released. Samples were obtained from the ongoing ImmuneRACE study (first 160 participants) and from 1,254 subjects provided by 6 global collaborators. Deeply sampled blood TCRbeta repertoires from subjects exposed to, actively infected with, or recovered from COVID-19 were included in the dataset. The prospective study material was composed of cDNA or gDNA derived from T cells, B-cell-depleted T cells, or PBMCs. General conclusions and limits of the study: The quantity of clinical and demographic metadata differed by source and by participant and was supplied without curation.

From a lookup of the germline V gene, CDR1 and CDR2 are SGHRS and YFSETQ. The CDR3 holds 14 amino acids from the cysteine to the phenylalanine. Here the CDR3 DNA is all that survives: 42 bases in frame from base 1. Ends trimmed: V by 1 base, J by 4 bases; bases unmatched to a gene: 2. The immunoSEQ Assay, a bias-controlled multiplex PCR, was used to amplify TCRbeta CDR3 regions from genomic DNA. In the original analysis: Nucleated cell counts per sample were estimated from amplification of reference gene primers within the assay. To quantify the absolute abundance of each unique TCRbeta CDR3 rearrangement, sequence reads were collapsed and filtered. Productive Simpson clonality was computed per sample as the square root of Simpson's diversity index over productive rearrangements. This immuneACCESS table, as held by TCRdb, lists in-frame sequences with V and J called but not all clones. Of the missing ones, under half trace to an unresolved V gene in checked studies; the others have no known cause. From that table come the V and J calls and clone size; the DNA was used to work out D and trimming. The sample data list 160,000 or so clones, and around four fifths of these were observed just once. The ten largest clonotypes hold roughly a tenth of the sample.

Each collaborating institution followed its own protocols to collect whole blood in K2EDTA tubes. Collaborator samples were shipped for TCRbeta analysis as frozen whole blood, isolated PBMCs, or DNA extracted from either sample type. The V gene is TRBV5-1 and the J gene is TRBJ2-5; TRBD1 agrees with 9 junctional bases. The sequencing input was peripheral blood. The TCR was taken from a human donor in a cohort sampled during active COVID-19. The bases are TGCGCCAGCAGCTTGACAGGGGGCGTAGAGACCCAGTACTTC. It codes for CASSLTGGVETQYF.